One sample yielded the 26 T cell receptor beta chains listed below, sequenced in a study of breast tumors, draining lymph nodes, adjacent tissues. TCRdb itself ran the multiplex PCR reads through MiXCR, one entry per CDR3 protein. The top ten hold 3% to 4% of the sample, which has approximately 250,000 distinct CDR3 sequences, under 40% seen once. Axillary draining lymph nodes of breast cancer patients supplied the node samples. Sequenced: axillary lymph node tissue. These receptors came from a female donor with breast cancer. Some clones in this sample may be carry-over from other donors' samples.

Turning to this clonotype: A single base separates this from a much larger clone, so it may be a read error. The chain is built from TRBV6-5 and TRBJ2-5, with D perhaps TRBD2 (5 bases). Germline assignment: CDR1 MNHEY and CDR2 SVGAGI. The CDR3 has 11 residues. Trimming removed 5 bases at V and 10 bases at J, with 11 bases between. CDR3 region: CASSLGLSQYF. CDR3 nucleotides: TGTGCCAGCAGTCTCGGACTGAGCCAGTACTTC.

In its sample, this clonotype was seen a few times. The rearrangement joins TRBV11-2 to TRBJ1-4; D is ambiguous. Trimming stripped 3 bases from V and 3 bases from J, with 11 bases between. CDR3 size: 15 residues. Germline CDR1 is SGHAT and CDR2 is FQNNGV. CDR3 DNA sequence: TGTGCCAGCAGCTTCAGTAGGGTGGCTAATGAAAAACTGTTTTTT. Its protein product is CASSFSRVANEKLFF.

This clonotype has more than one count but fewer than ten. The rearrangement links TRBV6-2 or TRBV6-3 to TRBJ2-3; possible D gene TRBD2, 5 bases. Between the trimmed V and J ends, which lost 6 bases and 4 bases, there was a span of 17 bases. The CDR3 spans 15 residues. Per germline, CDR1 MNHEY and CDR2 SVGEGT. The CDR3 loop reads CASSYRGEGSDTQYF. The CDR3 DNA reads TGTGCCAGCAGCTACCGGGGAGAAGGGTCAGATACGCAGTATTTT.

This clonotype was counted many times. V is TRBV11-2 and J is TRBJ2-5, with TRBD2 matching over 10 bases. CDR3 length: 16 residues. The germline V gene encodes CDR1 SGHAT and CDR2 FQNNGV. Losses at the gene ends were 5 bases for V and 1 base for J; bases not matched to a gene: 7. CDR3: CASSPWASGSQETQYF. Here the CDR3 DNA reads TGTGCCAGCAGCCCCTGGGCTAGCGGGAGCCAAGAGACCCAGTACTTC. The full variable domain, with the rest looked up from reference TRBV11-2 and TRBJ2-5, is EAGVAQSPRYKIIEKRQSVAFWCNPISGHATLYWYQQILGQGPKLLIQFQNNGVVDDSQLPKDRFSAERLKGVDSTLKIQPAKLEDSAVYLCASSPWASGSQETQYFGPGTRLLVL.

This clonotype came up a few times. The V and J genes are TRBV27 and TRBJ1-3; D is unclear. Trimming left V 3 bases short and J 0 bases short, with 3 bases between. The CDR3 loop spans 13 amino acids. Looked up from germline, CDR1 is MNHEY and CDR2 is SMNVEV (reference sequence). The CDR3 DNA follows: TGTGCCAGCAGTTTCACCTCTGGAAACACCATATATTTT. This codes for CASSFTSGNTIYF.

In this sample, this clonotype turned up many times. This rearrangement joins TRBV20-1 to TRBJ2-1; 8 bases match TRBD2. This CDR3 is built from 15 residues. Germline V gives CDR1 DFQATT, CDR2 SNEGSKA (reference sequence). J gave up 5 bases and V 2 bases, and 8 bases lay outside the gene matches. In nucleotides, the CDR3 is TGCAGTGCTAGATCCACCGGGACTAGGGACAATGAGCAGTTCTTC. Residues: CSARSTGTRDNEQFF.

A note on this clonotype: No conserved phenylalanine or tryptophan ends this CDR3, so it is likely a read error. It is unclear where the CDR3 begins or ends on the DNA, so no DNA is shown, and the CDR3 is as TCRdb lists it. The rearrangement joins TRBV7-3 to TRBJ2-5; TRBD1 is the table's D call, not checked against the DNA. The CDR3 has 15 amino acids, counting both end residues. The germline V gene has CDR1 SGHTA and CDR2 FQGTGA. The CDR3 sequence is CASSPGGGSYETQHL.

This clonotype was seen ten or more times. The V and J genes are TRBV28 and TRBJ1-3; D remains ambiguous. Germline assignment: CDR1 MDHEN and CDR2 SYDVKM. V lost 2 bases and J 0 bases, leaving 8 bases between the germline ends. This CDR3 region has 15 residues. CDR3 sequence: CASSLTQISGNTIYF. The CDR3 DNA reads TGTGCCAGCAGTTTAACACAGATCTCTGGAAACACCATATATTTT.

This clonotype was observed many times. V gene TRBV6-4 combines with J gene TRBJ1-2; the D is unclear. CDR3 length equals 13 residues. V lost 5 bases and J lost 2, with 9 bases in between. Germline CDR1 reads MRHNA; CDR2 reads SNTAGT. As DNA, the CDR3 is TGTGCCAGCAGTCAGGACGGAAACTATGGCTACACCTTC. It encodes CASSQDGNYGYTF.

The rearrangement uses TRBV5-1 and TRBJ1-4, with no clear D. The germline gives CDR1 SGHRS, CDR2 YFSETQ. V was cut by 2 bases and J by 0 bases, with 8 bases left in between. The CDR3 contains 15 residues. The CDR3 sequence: CASSFTGTTNEKLFF. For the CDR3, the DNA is TGCGCCAGCAGCTTCACCGGGACAACTAATGAAAAACTGTTTTTT.

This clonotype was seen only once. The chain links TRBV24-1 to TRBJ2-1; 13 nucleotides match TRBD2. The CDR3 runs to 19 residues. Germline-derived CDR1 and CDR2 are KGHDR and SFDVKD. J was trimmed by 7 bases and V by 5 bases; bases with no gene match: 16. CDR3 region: CATSARVPRTSGSGNEQFF. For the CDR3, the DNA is TGTGCCACCAGTGCTAGAGTCCCCAGGACTAGCGGGAGTGGGAATGAGCAGTTCTTC.

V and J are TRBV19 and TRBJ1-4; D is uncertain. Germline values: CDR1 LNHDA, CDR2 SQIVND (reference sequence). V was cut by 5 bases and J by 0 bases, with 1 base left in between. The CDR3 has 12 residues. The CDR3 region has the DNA TGTGCCAGTAGTGCAACTAATGAAAAACTGTTTTTT. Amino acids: CASSATNEKLFF.

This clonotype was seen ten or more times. CDR3 in DNA: TGTGCCATCAGTGATAGAGTCAGCAGCTCCTACAATGAGCAGTTCTTC. This codes for CAISDRVSSSYNEQFF. This chain uses TRBV10-3 with TRBJ2-1; D call uncertain. This CDR3 has 16 amino acids. CDR1 is ENHRY and CDR2 is SYGVKD in the germline V gene. V dropped 3 bases and J dropped 0 bases, with 12 bases sitting between them.

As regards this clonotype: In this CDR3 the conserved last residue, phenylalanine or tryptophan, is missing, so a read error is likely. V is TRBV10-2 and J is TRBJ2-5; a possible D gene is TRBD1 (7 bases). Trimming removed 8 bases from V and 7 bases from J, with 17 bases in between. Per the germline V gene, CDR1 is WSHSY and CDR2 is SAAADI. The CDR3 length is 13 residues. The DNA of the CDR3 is TGCGCCAGCCGTTCGACCAGGGGGGTGACCCAGTACTAC. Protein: CASRSTRGVTQYY.

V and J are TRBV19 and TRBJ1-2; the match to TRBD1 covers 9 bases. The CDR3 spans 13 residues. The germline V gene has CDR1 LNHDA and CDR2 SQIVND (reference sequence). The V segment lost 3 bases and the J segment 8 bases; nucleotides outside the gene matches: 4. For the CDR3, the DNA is TGTGCCAGTAGTATGGGACAGGGAGGCGGCTACACCTTC. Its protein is CASSMGQGGGYTF.

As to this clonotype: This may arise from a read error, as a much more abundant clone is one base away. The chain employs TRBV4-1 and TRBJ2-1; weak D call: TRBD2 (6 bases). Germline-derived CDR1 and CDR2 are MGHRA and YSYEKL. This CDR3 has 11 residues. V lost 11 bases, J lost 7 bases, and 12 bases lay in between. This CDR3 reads CAGGTGNEQFF. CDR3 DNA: TGCGCCGGCGGGACGGGGAATGAGCAGTTCTTC.

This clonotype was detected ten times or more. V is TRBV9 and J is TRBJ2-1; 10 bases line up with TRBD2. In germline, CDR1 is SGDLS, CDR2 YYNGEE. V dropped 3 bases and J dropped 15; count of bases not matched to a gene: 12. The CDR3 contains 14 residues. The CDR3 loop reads CASSATGTSDVSFF. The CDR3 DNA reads TGTGCCAGCAGCGCTACCGGGACTAGCGACGTCTCGTTCTTC.

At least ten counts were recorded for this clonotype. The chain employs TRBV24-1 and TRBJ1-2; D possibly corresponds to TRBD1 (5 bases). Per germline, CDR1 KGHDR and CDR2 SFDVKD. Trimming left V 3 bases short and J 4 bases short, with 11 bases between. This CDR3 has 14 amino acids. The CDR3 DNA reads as TGTGCCACCAGTGATGCGGGACGCATCTATGGCTACACCTTC. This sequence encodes CATSDAGRIYGYTF.

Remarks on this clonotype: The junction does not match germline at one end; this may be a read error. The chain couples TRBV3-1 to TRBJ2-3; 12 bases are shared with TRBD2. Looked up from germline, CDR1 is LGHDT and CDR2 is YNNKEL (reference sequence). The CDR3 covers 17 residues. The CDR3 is CTSSLTGTSGSTDTQYF. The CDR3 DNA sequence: TGTACCAGCAGTTTAACCGGGACTAGCGGGTCCACAGATACGCAGTATTTT.

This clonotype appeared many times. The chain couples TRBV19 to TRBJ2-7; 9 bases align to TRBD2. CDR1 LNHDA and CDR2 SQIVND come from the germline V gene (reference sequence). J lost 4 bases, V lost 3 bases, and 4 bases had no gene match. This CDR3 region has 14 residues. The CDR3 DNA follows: TGTGCCAGTAGTATCATAGCGGGAGTATACGAGCAGTACTTC. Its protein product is CASSIIAGVYEQYF.

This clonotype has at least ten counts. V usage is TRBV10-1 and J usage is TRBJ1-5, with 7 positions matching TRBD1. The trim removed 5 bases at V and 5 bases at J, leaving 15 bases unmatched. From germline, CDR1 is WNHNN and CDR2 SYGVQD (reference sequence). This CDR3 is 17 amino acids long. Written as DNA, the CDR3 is TGCGCCAGCAGTCAATATGGACAGGCCAAAGGTGATCAGCCCCAGCATTTT. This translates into CASSQYGQAKGDQPQHF.

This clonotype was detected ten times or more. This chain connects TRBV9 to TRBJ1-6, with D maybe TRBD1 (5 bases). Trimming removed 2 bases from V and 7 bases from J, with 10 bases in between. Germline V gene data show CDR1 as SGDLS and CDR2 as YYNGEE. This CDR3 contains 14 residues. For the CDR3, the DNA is TGTGCCAGCAGCGTTGGAGGGGAGAATTCACCCCTCCACTTT. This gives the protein CASSVGGENSPLHF.

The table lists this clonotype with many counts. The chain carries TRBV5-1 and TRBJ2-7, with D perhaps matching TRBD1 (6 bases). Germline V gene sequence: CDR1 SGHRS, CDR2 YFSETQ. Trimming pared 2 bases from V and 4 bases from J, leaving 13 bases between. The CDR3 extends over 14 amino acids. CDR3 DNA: TGCGCCAGCAGCTTTGCAGGGGCTTCTTACGAGCAGTACTTC. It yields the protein CASSFAGASYEQYF. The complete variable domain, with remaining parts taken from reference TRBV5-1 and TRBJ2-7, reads KAGVTQTPRYLIKTRGQQVTLSCSPISGHRSVSWYQQTPGQGLQFLFEYFSETQRNKGNFPGRFSGRQFSNSRSEMNVSTLELGDSALYLCASSFAGASYEQYFGPGTRLTVT.

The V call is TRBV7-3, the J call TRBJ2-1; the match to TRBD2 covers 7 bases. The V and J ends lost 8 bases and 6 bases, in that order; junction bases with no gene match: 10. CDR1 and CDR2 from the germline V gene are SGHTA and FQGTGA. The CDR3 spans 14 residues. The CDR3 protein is CASGIAGVGNEQFF. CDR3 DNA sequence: TGTGCCAGCGGAATAGCGGGCGTGGGCAATGAGCAGTTCTTC.

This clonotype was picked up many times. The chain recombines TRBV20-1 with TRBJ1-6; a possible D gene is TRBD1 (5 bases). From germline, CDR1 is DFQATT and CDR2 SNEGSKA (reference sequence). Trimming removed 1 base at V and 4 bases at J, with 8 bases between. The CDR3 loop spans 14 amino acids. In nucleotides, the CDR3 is TGCAGTGCTAGAGCCAGGGCGTATAATTCACCCCTCCACTTT. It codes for CSARARAYNSPLHF.

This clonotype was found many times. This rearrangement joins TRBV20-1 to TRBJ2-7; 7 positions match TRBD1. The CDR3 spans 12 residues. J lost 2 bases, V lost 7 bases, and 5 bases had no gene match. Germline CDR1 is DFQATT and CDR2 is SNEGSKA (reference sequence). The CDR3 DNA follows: TGCAGTGTTACCCAGGGGGCCTACGAGCAGTACTTC. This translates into CSVTQGAYEQYF.